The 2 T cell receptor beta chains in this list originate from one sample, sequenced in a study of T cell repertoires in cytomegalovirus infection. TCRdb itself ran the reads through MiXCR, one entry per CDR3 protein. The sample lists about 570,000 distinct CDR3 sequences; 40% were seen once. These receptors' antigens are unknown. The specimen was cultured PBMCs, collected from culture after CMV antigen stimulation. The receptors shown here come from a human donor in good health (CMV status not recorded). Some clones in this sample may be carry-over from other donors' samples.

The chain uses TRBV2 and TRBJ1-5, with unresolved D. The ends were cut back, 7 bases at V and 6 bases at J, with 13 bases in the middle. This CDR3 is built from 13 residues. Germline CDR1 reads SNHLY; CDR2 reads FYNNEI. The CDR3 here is CASNSGRSQPQHF. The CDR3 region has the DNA TGTGCCAGCAATAGCGGTCGGAGTCAGCCCCAGCATTTT. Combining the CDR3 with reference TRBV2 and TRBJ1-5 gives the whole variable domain EPEVTQTPSHQVTQMGQEVILRCVPISNHLYFYWYRQILGQKVEFLVSFYNNEISEKSEIFDDQFSVERPDGSNFTLKIRSTKLEDSAMYFCASNSGRSQPQHFGDGTRLSIL.

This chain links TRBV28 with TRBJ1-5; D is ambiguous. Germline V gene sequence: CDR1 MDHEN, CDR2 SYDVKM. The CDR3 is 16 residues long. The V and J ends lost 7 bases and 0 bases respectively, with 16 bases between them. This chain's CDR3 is CASNEIGWYSNQPQHF. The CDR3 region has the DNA TGTGCCAGCAACGAGATAGGGTGGTATAGCAATCAGCCCCAGCATTTT.